The clone carrying this T cell receptor beta chain was seen only a few times. Its antigen is as yet unknown. PBMCs were collected from a roughly 10 ml volume of fresh peripheral blood. Authors of the study amplified TCR beta CDR3 regions from RNA transcripts. With the HTBI primer set, the TCR CDR3 went through a first round of RT-PCR. One entry per CDR3 protein, called by TCRdb with MiXCR from the multiplex PCR reads. Here the sample spans 660,000 or so distinct CDR3 sequences, roughly 20% being singletons. CDR3 length: 13 residues. CDR1 is WNHNN and CDR2 is SYGVQD in the germline V gene (reference sequence). V was cut by 2 bases and J by 6 bases, with 11 bases left in between. These data originate in a study of T cells in Graves' hyperthyroidism and ophthalmopathy. Overall study results and limits: The blood repertoire included most of the expanded thyroid clonotypes above 0.001. Using 13 V-J features, a model discriminated ophthalmopathy from stable hyperthyroidism.

The V and J genes are TRBV10-1 and TRBJ2-7; D may be TRBD2 (6 bases). The source material was blood. This TCR came from a man aged 25-40 years with Graves' ophthalmopathy. The CDR3 spells CASSEGGTTEQYF. In DNA, the CDR3 is TGCGCCAGCAGTGAGGGAGGGACCACCGAGCAGTACTTC.